The sequence of this T cell receptor beta chain was determined in a study of cytomegalovirus exposure and HLA in healthy donors (dated by TCRdb to about 2017). Concerning the study at large: An earlier analysis of some 620 of the donors reported around 280 Gb of sequence data and 117 million unique TCR beta sequences obtained from 150 million to 200 million T cells. An earlier analysis of several hundred of the donors used high-throughput TCR beta sequencing to judge whether each TCR beta V gene segment behaved as functional or pseudogenic. Along with the roughly 610-subject first cohort, a separate validation cohort of approximately 110 different subjects was used. The study combined high-throughput TCR immunosequencing, statistical association of individual TCRs with disease status, and machine learning to predict cytomegalovirus infection status. Rather than using new phenotypic data, the later analysis identified candidate immune exposures from TCR beta sequences and from how often those sequences occurred across donors. A later analysis re-examined previously published TCR beta repertoires from more than 650 donors and added high-resolution HLA genotyping to investigate patterns of TCR occurrence. Genome-wide SNP genotypes for about 65% of the roughly 670 donors were used in a later genetic analysis, which treated that subset as a discovery cohort. Among about 360 genotyped donors of the cohort, an average of about 240,000 unique TCR beta nucleotide sequences were sequenced per donor, approximately 20% of them non-productive. Every discovery cohort repertoire had been produced on one sequencing platform. The study aimed to test whether signatures of past pathogen exposure could be identified by cataloging public T cell receptors. Donor age, sex, ethnicity and CMV serostatus were compiled together with the repertoire data. Five DR-DQ haplotypes were handled as single units for association and clustering, since linkage in the cohort was strong. The study used immunosequencing to profile the T cell repertoires of approximately 640 subjects and linked those repertoires to cytomegalovirus serostatus. Typing coverage differed by locus: A, B, C, DRB1 and DQB1 were typed in roughly 620-630 donors, DQA1 in about 500, DPA1 in some 600, and DPB1 in 472. Among the roughly 400 genotyped donors, approximately 81% belonged to the genetic ancestry cluster associated with self-reported Caucasian donors. HLA typing covered class I and class II loci at four-digit resolution. An early release that covered 500 to 800 HLA-typed donors contained approximately 300 gigabases of sequencing data and 80 million or so unique TCR sequences.

Paper-wide results and their limitations: A further reported finding was that TCR beta sequences accurately predicted the HLA-A and HLA-B alleles for most subjects in the first cohort. The presence/absence analyses assumed that sequencing depth was roughly uniform across donors, and that assumption may not be true. In a later genetic analysis, fewer N-insertions in productive TCRs were reported among donors in an Asian-associated ancestry cluster than the 666-donor mean. The classifier was reported to diagnose cytomegalovirus status with high specificity and sensitivity in both the original and validation cohorts. A later analysis associated about 17,000 TCR beta sequences with specific HLA alleles at a false discovery rate of 0.05. A later analysis found that TCR association rates varied across HLA loci, with DRB1 alleles showing the most associated TCRs and HLA-C alleles the fewest. This cohort had only TCR beta chains sequenced, and the lack of alpha or paired-chain data limited which features could be detected. Because counts were too low, about 18 rarely observed V segments, including chromosome 9 orphons, were left out of the earlier analysis of about 500 of the donors. Across donors, most TCR sequences were observed very rarely, whereas some public TCRs were present in many individuals. The authors suggested that the approach could potentially be extended to other disease states and immunological phenotypes. The only immune exposure information available for the cohort was CMV serostatus. A cluster of highly shared sequence variants was judged likely to be a technical artifact of the sequencing pipeline. An earlier analysis of roughly 570 of the donors showed that most TCR beta V segments appeared in productive rearrangements either about 87% or about 30% of the time, which broadly matched IMGT annotations. Several of the top co-occurrence clusters appeared to be linked to parvovirus B19, influenza, CMV and Epstein-Barr virus, according to a later analysis. Linkage disequilibrium might explain the correlated functional status among segregating V segments, but an unknown experimental factor could not be ruled out. Assigning TCR associations to individual alleles was difficult when HLA alleles, especially DR and DQ, strongly co-occurred. Because HLA typing was missing for some donors at each locus, association tests included only the typed subset. A later analysis found that most CMV-associated TCR beta chains appeared HLA-restricted, with HLA associations seemingly driven largely by CMV exposure. Some IMGT-functional V segments, including TRBV6-2 and TRBV6-3, could not be distinguished by the 87-base-pair reads and were therefore excluded. A few of the identified cytomegalovirus-associated TCR beta chains were confirmed in vitro to be specific for cytomegalovirus antigens. An association between a missense DCLRE1C variant and V-gene and J-gene trimming of TCR beta chains was found in a later genetic analysis and replicated in an independent cohort. The study listed 164 TCR beta chains as associated with cytomegalovirus. In a later analysis, HLA-associated TCR beta chains were found to be more clonally expanded and to have lower generation probabilities than equally common non-associated chains.

Based on the germline V gene, the CDR1 and CDR2 sequences are MRHNA and SNTAGT. The CDR3 contains 15 residues, cysteine and phenylalanine counted. The kept DNA is CDR3 alone, 45 bases in frame from the first base. The junction shows trimming of 5 bases on V and 9 bases on J, and the gene matches do not reach 11 bases of it. Receptors were amplified or captured by the immunoSEQ multiplex PCR assay. The multiplex PCR relied on a mix of 60 forward primers for TCR Vbeta segments and 13 reverse primers for TCR Jbeta segments. The CDR3 region of rearranged TCR beta genes was amplified from genomic DNA with a multiplex PCR assay. Amplified TCR beta libraries were sequenced as 87-base-pair reads on the Illumina HiSeq System. The authors' pipeline ran thus. Across the 670 or so repertoires, a later analysis counted some 81 million unique TCR beta chains, some 11 million of which were shared by at least two donors. To remove PCR and sequencing errors, raw reads were error-corrected and collapsed into unique sequences using a nearest-neighbor algorithm that merged closely related sequences. Alignment of CDR3 sequences to IMGT reference sequences was used to assign V, D and J gene segments. For a sequence to be retained, a match of at least six nucleotides was required to both a V gene segment and a J gene segment. Rearrangements were called productive when the CDR3 lacked stop codons and stayed in frame with V and J; all others were non-productive. CDR3 was defined by IMGT convention, running from the second conserved V-encoded cysteine to the conserved J-encoded phenylalanine. The earlier analysis of 450 to 750 of the donors excluded any sequence lacking an unambiguous match to a single V gene segment. An earlier analysis of almost 600 of the donors classified V segments as functional when productive rearrangements were above 56.7% and as segregating when the standard deviation between donors was above 5%. A statistical classification framework was built to diagnose cytomegalovirus status from the catalog of TCR beta chain sequences. A later analysis assigned V and J genes by comparing TCR nucleotide sequences with IMGT/GENE-DB human TR gene sequences. Using the TCRdist pipeline, a later analysis assigned CDR3 sequences along with most-parsimonious VDJ recombination scenarios. In a later analysis, each TCR beta chain was defined by its CDR3 amino acid sequence together with its V-gene family, and reads without a unique V-gene family were excluded. A later analysis removed 600 or so highly shared, low-generation-probability nucleotide sequences to deal with suspected cross-contamination and a sequencing artifact. A later analysis calculated a clonal expansion index for each public chain from normalized within-repertoire ranks of inferred template counts. In a later analysis, generation probabilities were computed with a VDJ recombination model fitted to out-of-frame rearrangements, and the resulting probabilities were checked against IGoR. In a later analysis, hypergeometric tests were used to score TCR-TCR, TCR-HLA and TCR-CMV co-occurrence, with a repertoire-size bias correction applied to TCR pairs. False discovery rates were estimated in a later analysis by permuting HLA or CMV assignments 20 times. In a later analysis, co-occurring TCRs were grouped using DBSCAN, with TCRdist sequence similarity added in when clustering inside HLA-allele-positive subsets. Repertoires with fewer than 30,000 or more than 120,000 public chains, plus five repertoires with anomalous nucleotide sharing, were excluded from co-occurrence clustering. The immuneACCESS repertoire file appears here via TCRdb, limited to in-frame rearrangements. These files lack a portion of the clones; in checked studies, under half of the deficit traces to unresolved V genes, and the cause of the others is not known. Clone size and V and J calls were adopted from that table, with D and trimming inferred from the DNA. The sample table lists 190,000 or so clones, 75% to 90% of them with a count of one. The ten most abundant clones make up under 0.85% of the sample.

Comment on this clone: Its antigen is still unknown. No base quality values were provided; no much bigger clone lies one nucleotide off.

In total, approximately 690 healthy bone marrow donors made up the cohort. At the time of sampling, all cohort members were nominally healthy, though unrecorded immune exposures were likely present. The donor was CMV seronegative and belonged to the group of more than 300 seronegative cohort members. Each donor provided a peripheral blood sample, and peripheral blood mononuclear cells were used for TCR beta sequencing. Genomic DNA extraction from the blood cell samples was performed with the Qiagen DNeasy Blood Extraction Kit. The receptor was derived from a boy younger than 18 in good health and CMV-seronegative. The sample taken for sequencing was PBMCs. The rearranged segments are TRBV6-4 and TRBJ2-1; 9 nucleotides in the junction match TRBD2. The CDR3 in this case is CASSSAGGSGGEQFF. The nucleotide sequence reads TGTGCCAGCAGTTCGGCCGGGGGTAGCGGGGGTGAGCAGTTCTTC.